These 2 T cell receptor beta chains were sequenced from one sample in a study of shared clonotypes between healthy human individuals. Sequenced by immunoSEQ multiplex PCR; TCRdb stores in-frame clones only, minus some. The data hold about 520,000 clones, with about 96% observed a single time. Sample: naive CD4+ T cells sorted from blood. Described subset: CD45RA+ positively selected. All receptors derive from a woman younger than 45 in good health.

The chain has TRBV6-5 and TRBJ2-1; possibly TRBD1 for D (6 bases). Trimming took off 4 bases at V and 9 bases at J, with 19 bases between the two ends. This CDR3 comprises 15 residues. The germline gives CDR1 MNHEY, CDR2 SVGAGI. CDR3 loop: CASSFPSQGIGEQFF. CDR3 bases: TGTGCCAGCAGTTTCCCCTCCCAGGGGATCGGTGAGCAGTTCTTC.

The rearrangement links TRBV28 to TRBJ2-7, with TRBD2 matching 11 bases. The CDR3 has 15 amino acids. Germline loops: CDR1 MDHEN, CDR2 SYDVKM. Trimming took 4 bases from V and 6 from J; bases not matched to a gene: 8. CDR3 nucleotide sequence: TGTGCCAGCAGTTCCGAGACTAGCGGGATTGTCGAGCAGTACTTC. Its translation: CASSSETSGIVEQYF.